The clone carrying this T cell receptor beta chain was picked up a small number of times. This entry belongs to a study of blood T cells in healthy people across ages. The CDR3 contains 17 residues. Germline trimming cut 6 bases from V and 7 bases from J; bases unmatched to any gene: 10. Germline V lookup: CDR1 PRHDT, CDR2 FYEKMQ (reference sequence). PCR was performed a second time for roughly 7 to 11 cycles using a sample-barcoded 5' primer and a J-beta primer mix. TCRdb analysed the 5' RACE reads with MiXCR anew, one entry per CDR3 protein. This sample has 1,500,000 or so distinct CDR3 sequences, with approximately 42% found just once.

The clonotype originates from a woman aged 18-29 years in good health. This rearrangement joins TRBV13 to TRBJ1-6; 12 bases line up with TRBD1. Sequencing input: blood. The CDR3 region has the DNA TGTGCCAGCAGGAGGACCGGGACAGGGGGCCCAAATTCACCCCTCCACTTT. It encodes CASRRTGTGGPNSPLHF.